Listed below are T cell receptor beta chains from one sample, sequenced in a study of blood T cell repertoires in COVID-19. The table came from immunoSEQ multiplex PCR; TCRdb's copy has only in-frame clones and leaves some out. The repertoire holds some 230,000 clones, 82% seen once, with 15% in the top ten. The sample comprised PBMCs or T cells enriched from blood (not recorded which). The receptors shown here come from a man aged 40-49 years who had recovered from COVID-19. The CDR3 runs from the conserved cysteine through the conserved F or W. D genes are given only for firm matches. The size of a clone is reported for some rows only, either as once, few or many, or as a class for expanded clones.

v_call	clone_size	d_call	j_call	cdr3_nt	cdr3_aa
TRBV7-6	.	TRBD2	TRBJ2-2	TGTGCCAGCAGCTTAGAGCCCGGCGGACTAGCGGGACAGAACACCGGGGAGCTGTTTTTT	CASSLEPGGLAGQNTGELFF
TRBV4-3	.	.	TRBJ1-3	TGCGCCAGCAGCCTAAACGCGGGAGGGAGCTCTGGAAACACCATATATTTT	CASSLNAGGSSGNTIYF
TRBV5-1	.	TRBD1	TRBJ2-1	TGCGCCAGCAGCTTTTTAGGACAGGGGGAGTTCTTC	CASSFLGQGEFF
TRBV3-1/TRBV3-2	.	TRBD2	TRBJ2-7	TGTGCCAGCAGCCAAGATCTGGCAGTCGGGGGGTACGAGCAGTACTTC	CASSQDLAVGGYEQYF
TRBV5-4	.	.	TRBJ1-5	TGTGCCAGCAGCTTGGATGGAGGGAGTCAGCCCCAGCATTTT	CASSLDGGSQPQHF
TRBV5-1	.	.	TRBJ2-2	TGCGCCAGCACCCATGGGGGCGGCGGCAACACCGGGGAGCTGTTTTTT	CASTHGGGGNTGELFF
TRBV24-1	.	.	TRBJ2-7	TGTGCCACCAGTGACCGTGTCCAGGGCGAGCAGTACTTC	CATSDRVQGEQYF
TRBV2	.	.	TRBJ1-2	TGTGCCAGCAGTCTAGACGGATTCTATGGCTACACCTTC	CASSLDGFYGYTF
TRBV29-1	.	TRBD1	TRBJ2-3	TGCAGCGTTGTACGAGGGGGCGCAGATACGCAGTATTTT	CSVVRGGADTQYF
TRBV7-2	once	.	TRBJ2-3	TGTGCCAGCACCAAGCTGACAGGTAGCACAGATACGCAGTATTTT	CASTKLTGSTDTQYF
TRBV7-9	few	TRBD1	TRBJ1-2	TGTGCCAGCAGCTTACCCCTAGGACAGGGGGCAGGAGGCTACACCTTC	CASSLPLGQGAGGYTF
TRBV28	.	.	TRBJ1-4	TGTGCCAGCACCCGGTTGCAGGGGAAGTTAACTAATGAAAAACTGTTTTTT	CASTRLQGKLTNEKLFF